This TCR beta chain emerged from a study of cytomegalovirus exposure and HLA in healthy donors. Study observations and caveats: 150 or so TCR beta chains were listed as cytomegalovirus-associated.

Comments on this clone: Antigen unknown.

Only in-frame clones appear in the TCRdb table, and some are missing; sequencing was by immunoSEQ multiplex PCR. Among 150,000 or so clones listed, roughly 86% were seen once. Sequences were obtained from PBMCs. The clonotype was recovered from a man between 18 and 35 years old in good health and CMV-seropositive.

CDR3 protein: CASSLDGGQFF. The CDR3, as DNA: TGTGCCAGCAGCTTAGACGGGGGGCAGTTCTTC. V usage is TRBV7-2 and J usage is TRBJ2-1; a possible D gene is TRBD2 (6 bases). Germline V CDR1 and CDR2: SGHTA, FQGNSA. V was cut by 1 base and J by 12 bases, with 7 bases left in between. This CDR3 has 11 amino acids.